These 25 T cell receptor beta chains came from one sample sequenced in a study of cytomegalovirus exposure and HLA in healthy donors. TCRdb's table, derived via immunoSEQ multiplex PCR, lists solely in-frame clones and lacks some. The sample shows 150,000 to 180,000 clones, around 88% of them seen only once. The material sequenced was PBMCs. Receptor source: a man aged 18-30 years in good health and CMV-seropositive.

The chain joins TRBV10-3 to TRBJ2-7, with no clear D. Germline loops: CDR1 ENHRY, CDR2 SYGVKD. The CDR3 spans 11 residues. V shed 5 bases and J shed 6 bases, with 8 bases lying between them. CDR3 DNA sequence: TGTGCCATCAGTCCCAGTTCCGAGCAGTACTTC. Protein product: CAISPSSEQYF.

The rearrangement uses TRBV11-1 and TRBJ2-3, with 8 bases lining up with TRBD1. Germline values: CDR1 SGHAT, CDR2 FQDESV (reference sequence). Germline trimming cut 3 bases from V and 5 bases from J; bases unmatched to any gene: 4. This CDR3 is built from 14 residues. CDR3 region: CASSFGQGGDTQYF. The CDR3 region has the DNA TGTGCCAGCAGCTTCGGACAGGGTGGAGATACGCAGTATTTT.

The chain is built from TRBV29-1 and TRBJ2-7; D is possibly TRBD1 (6 bases). Per germline, CDR1 SQVTM and CDR2 ANQGSEA. Trimming shortened V by 3 bases and J by 0 bases, and 6 bases separated the two germline ends. CDR3 size: 12 residues. The CDR3 region has the DNA TGCAGCGTTGAGGACAGCTCCTACGAGCAGTACTTC. Amino acid sequence: CSVEDSSYEQYF.

In this sample, this clone turned up a few times. J is TRBJ2-3 and V is TRBV2; the D is unclear. Germline CDR1 reads SNHLY; CDR2 reads FYNNEI. V gave up 4 bases and J gave up 0 bases, with 5 bases separating them. The CDR3 length is 13 residues. This chain's CDR3 is CASSVRSTDTQYF. The CDR3 DNA reads as TGTGCCAGCAGTGTTCGGAGCACAGATACGCAGTATTTT.

The chain links TRBV9 to TRBJ1-4, with a tentative D call TRBD1 (6 bases). The CDR3 consists of 13 residues. Trimming removed 5 bases from V and 7 bases from J, with 12 bases in between. Germline CDR1 reads SGDLS; CDR2 reads YYNGEE. CDR3 coding DNA: TGTGCCAGCAGGTCAGGGGAAGGTGAAAAACTGTTTTTT. Its protein is CASRSGEGEKLFF.

The chain links TRBV5-1 to TRBJ1-1; D unclear. V dropped 0 bases and J dropped 0 bases, with 9 bases sitting between them. CDR3 length: 15 amino acids. The germline V gene has CDR1 SGHRS and CDR2 YFSETQ. CDR3 protein: CASSLGWSMNTEAFF. CDR3 bases: TGCGCCAGCAGCTTGGGGTGGAGCATGAACACTGAAGCTTTCTTT. Drawing the rest from reference TRBV5-1 and TRBJ1-1, the complete variable domain is KAGVTQTPRYLIKTRGQQVTLSCSPISGHRSVSWYQQTPGQGLQFLFEYFSETQRNKGNFPGRFSGRQFSNSRSEMNVSTLELGDSALYLCASSLGWSMNTEAFFGQGTRLTVV.

The chain links TRBV4-3 to TRBJ2-3; TRBD2 matches 8 bases. Germline assignment: CDR1 LGHNA and CDR2 YSLEER. The CDR3 covers 17 residues. Germline trimming cut 0 bases from V and 1 base from J; bases unmatched to any gene: 6. The CDR3 DNA sequence: TGCGCCAGCAGCCAAGATTCCCCGGGAGGGGGCACAGATACGCAGTATTTT. It encodes CASSQDSPGGGTDTQYF.

This chain uses TRBV19 with TRBJ1-4; D gene unclear. The germline V gene encodes CDR1 LNHDA and CDR2 SQIVND (reference sequence). V lost 11 bases to trimming and J lost 0 bases, with 13 bases between them. The CDR3 contains 14 residues. The CDR3 here is CASAATATNEKLFF. The CDR3 nucleotides read TGTGCCTCGGCGGCAACTGCAACTAATGAAAAACTGTTTTTT.

The chain recombines TRBV29-1 with TRBJ2-2, with D perhaps matching TRBD1 (6 bases). V was cut by 2 bases and J by 6 bases, with 7 bases left in between. Looked up from germline, CDR1 is SQVTM and CDR2 is ANQGSEA. The CDR3 sequence is 12 residues long. CDR3 coding DNA: TGCAGCGTTGAAAGGGGGTCCGGGGAGCTGTTTTTT. Protein: CSVERGSGELFF.

The chain joins TRBV30 to TRBJ1-1; unclear D gene. The V end lost 0 bases, the J end lost 7 bases, and 15 bases lay between the germline ends. Germline V gene data show CDR1 as GTSNPN and CDR2 as SVGIG (reference sequence). The CDR3 consists of 14 residues. CDR3 sequence (DNA): TGTGCCTGGAGTGTATTATCGAGGCCCTTTGAAGCTTTCTTT. As protein: CAWSVLSRPFEAFF.

J is TRBJ2-2 and V is TRBV7-2, with D possibly matching TRBD2 (5 bases). This CDR3 is built from 14 residues. Trimming left V 5 bases short and J 7 bases short, with 14 bases between. CDR1 and CDR2 from the germline V gene are SGHTA and FQGNSA. The CDR3 spells CASSHRVEGGELFF. The CDR3 coding sequence is TGTGCCAGCAGCCACCGGGTAGAGGGCGGGGAGCTGTTTTTT.

The chain links TRBV27 to TRBJ2-7; 8 positions match TRBD1. J gave up 1 base and V 2 bases, and 7 bases lay outside the gene matches. The V gene's germline CDR1 is MNHEY and CDR2 SMNVEV (reference sequence). This CDR3 region has 16 residues. The CDR3 DNA reads TGTGCCAGCAGTTTAAGTCAGGGGGCAATATCCTACGAGCAGTACTTC. It yields the protein CASSLSQGAISYEQYF.

This chain joins TRBV18 and TRBJ2-7; D gene unclear. Trimming left V 3 bases short and J 1 base short, with 10 bases between. CDR1 and CDR2 from the germline V gene are KGHSH and LQKENI. The CDR3 spans 14 residues. CDR3 coding DNA: TGTGCCAGCTCACCTGTGCAGGTATCCTACGAGCAGTACTTC. It specifies CASSPVQVSYEQYF.

This clone turned up a few times. The J gene is TRBJ2-7, the V gene TRBV6-1, with D tentatively TRBD2 (5 bases). V lost 5 bases to trimming and J lost 3 bases, with 8 bases between them. This CDR3 spans 12 amino acids. Germline lookup yields CDR1 MNHNS and CDR2 SASEGT. The CDR3 region has the DNA TGTGCCAGCAGTCCCCGGGACTACGAGCAGTACTTC. Translation gives CASSPRDYEQYF.

The V gene is TRBV6-5, the J gene TRBJ1-2; D remains ambiguous. The CDR3 is made up of 12 amino acids. The V gene's germline CDR1 is MNHEY and CDR2 SVGAGI. V lost 6 bases and J lost 6, with 11 bases in between. The CDR3 DNA reads TGTGCCAGCAGGAGACTCAGAGATGGCTACACCTTC. Translation: CASRRLRDGYTF.

This rearrangement joins TRBV27 to TRBJ2-1; 7 nucleotides match TRBD2. V lost 4 bases and J lost 4; bases outside the gene matches: 4. Germline CDR1 reads MNHEY; CDR2 reads SMNVEV (reference sequence). The CDR3 is 14 residues long. The CDR3 DNA follows: TGTGCCAGCAGTTACGGCGGGAGTTACAATGAGCAGTTCTTC. As protein: CASSYGGSYNEQFF.

The rearrangement joins TRBV25-1 to TRBJ1-1; 8 nucleotides match TRBD1. The V gene's germline CDR1 is MGHDK and CDR2 SYGVNS. The CDR3 contains 14 residues. Trimming cost V 4 bases and J 3 bases; bases outside gene matches: 4. The CDR3 loop reads CASSAGTGYTEAFF. CDR3 DNA: TGTGCCAGCAGTGCCGGGACAGGTTACACTGAAGCTTTCTTT.

The chain carries TRBV9 and TRBJ1-3, with 8 positions matching TRBD1. Germline-derived CDR1 and CDR2 are SGDLS and YYNGEE. J lost 0 bases, V lost 0 bases, and 2 bases had no gene match. This CDR3 region has 16 residues. CDR3 DNA sequence: TGTGCCAGCAGCGTAGGAGGACAGGGCTCTGGAAACACCATATATTTT. It codes for CASSVGGQGSGNTIYF.

J is TRBJ1-5 and V is TRBV23-1, with D tentatively TRBD1 (6 bases). TRBV23-1 is an open reading frame, and its role is uncertain. This CDR3 spans 16 amino acids. Trimming took off 3 bases at V and 6 bases at J, with 18 bases between the two ends. The CDR3 region is CASSHTTGSNCQPQHF. CDR3 sequence (DNA): TGCGCCAGCAGTCACACAACAGGGTCCAATTGTCAGCCCCAGCATTTT.

V and J are TRBV6-5 and TRBJ1-2, with D possibly matching TRBD1 (5 bases). Germline assignment: CDR1 MNHEY and CDR2 SVGAGI. The CDR3 is 14 residues long. The V end was cut by 3 bases, the J end by 4 bases, with 12 bases between. The CDR3 DNA sequence: TGTGCCAGCAGTTATTCGGACACCTCCTATGGCTACACCTTC. Translating it yields CASSYSDTSYGYTF.

The chain combines TRBV4-1 with TRBJ2-7; 8 positions match TRBD1. V lost 1 base to trimming and J lost 6 bases; unmatched junction nucleotides: 11. This CDR3 comprises 16 residues. Germline V lookup: CDR1 MGHRA, CDR2 YSYEKL. CDR3: CASSQALTGVSGEQYF. As DNA, the CDR3 is TGCGCCAGCAGCCAAGCCCTGACAGGGGTATCGGGCGAGCAGTACTTC.

The V gene is TRBV19, the J gene TRBJ2-7; 7 bases line up with TRBD2. The V segment lost 7 bases and the J segment 6 bases; nucleotides outside the gene matches: 6. There are 12 residues in the CDR3. Germline V gives CDR1 LNHDA, CDR2 SQIVND (reference sequence). CDR3 loop: CASTGRVGEQYF. The CDR3 bases are TGTGCCAGTACAGGGAGGGTTGGCGAGCAGTACTTC.

This chain links TRBV11-3 with TRBJ1-1; the D gene is possibly TRBD1 (6 bases). V dropped 5 bases and J dropped 9 bases, with 16 bases sitting between them. Germline V gene lookup returns CDR1 SGHNT and CDR2 YENEEA. This CDR3 is 13 amino acids long. CDR3 region: CASSPRGGRKAFF. The CDR3 DNA sequence: TGTGCCAGCAGCCCAAGGGGGGGCAGGAAAGCTTTCTTT.

The chain combines TRBV6-5 with TRBJ2-7; possible D gene TRBD2, 6 bases. CDR1 is MNHEY and CDR2 is SVGAGI in the germline V gene. V shed 1 base and J shed 2 bases, with 12 bases lying between them. CDR3 length: 15 residues. CDR3 region: CASSYLASETYEQYF. CDR3 coding DNA: TGTGCCAGCAGTTACTTGGCTAGCGAAACCTACGAGCAGTACTTC.

The chain recombines TRBV18 with TRBJ2-5, with 8 bases identical to TRBD1. Germline V lookup: CDR1 KGHSH, CDR2 LQKENI. This CDR3 is 13 amino acids long. V gave up 6 bases and J gave up 5 bases; unmatched junction bases: 5. CDR3 nucleotide sequence: TGTGCCAGCTCGGACAGGGCGAAGGAGACCCAGTACTTC. It codes for CASSDRAKETQYF.